This TCR beta chain was documented in a study of T cell responses to AZD1222 COVID-19 vaccine. The study, taken as a whole, reports: Spike-specific TCR breadth and depth rose after two AZD1222 doses. Clonal diversity may have been underestimated in mostly white British donors. Unmutated regions of variants are reportedly targeted by nearly half of spike-specific TCRs. Vaccine-associated CD4 TCRs spanned spike, dominant at 160-218 and 743-854.

Clones were sequenced by immunoSEQ multiplex PCR, and TCRdb holds only the in-frame ones, with some missing. The sample shows approximately 190,000 clones, 85% to 95% of them seen only once. This CDR3 comprises 14 residues. V was cut by 6 bases and J by 1 base, with 10 bases left in between. CDR1 and CDR2 (germline): SNHLY, FYNNEI. For this clone: Its antigen is undetermined.

The input for sequencing was peripheral blood, taken on day 0 of AZD1222 vaccination. The rearrangement uses TRBV2 and TRBJ2-1; D might be TRBD1 or TRBD2, each matching 5 bases. This TCR was sampled from an adult in good health. In DNA, the CDR3 is TGTGCCAGCAGCGGGGACCGGTCCTACAATGAGCAGTTCTTC. Protein sequence: CASSGDRSYNEQFF.